The entry below describes one TCR beta chain. Other DNA sequences in the sample encode the same CDR3. This entry is derived from a study of shared clonotypes between healthy human individuals. Roughly 200 ng DNA, around 30,000 T cell genomes, went into each sorted-subset replicate PCR. Clones were read by immunoSEQ multiplex PCR, and TCRdb kept only the in-frame ones, dropping some. The table has some 2.4 million clones, 80% to 95% seen once. Donors comprised healthy HIV-negative adults lacking recent acute infections or vaccinations. Trimming stripped 3 bases from V and 4 bases from J, with 12 bases between. The germline gives CDR1 LNHDA, CDR2 SQIVND (reference sequence). The CDR3 loop spans 14 amino acids.

Sequenced sample: naive CD4+ T cells from PBMCs. Subset in this sample: CD45RA+ positively selected. The clonotype comes from a man aged 18-30 years in good health. Some clones in this sample may be carry-over from other donors' samples. This chain joins TRBV19 and TRBJ1-1; perhaps TRBD1 as D (5 bases). For the CDR3, the DNA is TGTGCCAGTAGTATGGGGCGGGGTGGCACTGAAGCTTTCTTT. As protein: CASSMGRGGTEAFF.